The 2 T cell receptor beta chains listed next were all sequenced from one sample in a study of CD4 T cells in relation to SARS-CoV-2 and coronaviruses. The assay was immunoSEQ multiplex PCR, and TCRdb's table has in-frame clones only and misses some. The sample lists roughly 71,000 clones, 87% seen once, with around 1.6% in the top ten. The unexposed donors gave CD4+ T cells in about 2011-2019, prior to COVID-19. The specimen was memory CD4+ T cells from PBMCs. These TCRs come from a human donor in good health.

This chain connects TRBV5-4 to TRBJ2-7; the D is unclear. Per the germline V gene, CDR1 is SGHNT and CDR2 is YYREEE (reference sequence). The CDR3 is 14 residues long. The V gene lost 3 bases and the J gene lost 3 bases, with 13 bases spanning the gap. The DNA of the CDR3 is TGTGCCAGCAGCTCTCACACGGACGGCTACGAGCAGTACTTC. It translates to CASSSHTDGYEQYF.

The chain's CDR3 is CASSASQGPVIQYF. CDR3 sequence (DNA): TGTGCCAGCAGCGCTTCCCAGGGGCCGGTCATTCAGTACTTC. The chain combines TRBV9 with TRBJ2-4; the D gene is possibly TRBD1 (6 bases). CDR3 length: 14 residues. Trimming cost V 3 bases and J 9 bases, with 16 bases left between them. The germline V gene encodes CDR1 SGDLS and CDR2 YYNGEE.